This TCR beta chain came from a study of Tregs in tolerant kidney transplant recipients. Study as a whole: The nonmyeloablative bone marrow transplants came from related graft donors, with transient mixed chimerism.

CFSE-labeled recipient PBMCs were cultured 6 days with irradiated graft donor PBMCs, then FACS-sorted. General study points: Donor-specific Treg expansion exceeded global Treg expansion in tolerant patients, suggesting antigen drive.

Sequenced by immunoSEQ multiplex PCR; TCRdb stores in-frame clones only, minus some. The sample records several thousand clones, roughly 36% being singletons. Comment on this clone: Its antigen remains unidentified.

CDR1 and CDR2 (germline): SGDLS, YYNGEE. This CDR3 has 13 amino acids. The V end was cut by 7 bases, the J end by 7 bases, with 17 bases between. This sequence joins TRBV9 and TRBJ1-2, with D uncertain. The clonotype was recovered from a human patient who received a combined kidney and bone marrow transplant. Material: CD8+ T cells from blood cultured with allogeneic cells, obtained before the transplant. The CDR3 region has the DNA TGTGCCAGCGGCCAGGCGGGCGCGGGTGGCTACACCTTC. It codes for CASGQAGAGGYTF.